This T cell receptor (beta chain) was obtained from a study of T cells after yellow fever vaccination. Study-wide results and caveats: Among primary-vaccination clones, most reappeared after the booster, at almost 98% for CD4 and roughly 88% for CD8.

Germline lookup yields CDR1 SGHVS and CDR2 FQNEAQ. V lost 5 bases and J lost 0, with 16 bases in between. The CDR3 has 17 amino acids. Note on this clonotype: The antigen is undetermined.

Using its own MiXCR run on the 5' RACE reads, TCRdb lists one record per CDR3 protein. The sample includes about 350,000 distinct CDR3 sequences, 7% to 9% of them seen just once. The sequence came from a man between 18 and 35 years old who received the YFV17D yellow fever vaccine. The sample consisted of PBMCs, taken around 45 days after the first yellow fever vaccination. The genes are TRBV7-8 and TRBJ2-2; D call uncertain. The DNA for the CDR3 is TGTGCCAGCAGCCCCCGCGAGCTAGGGACGAACACCGGGGAGCTGTTTTTT. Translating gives CASSPRELGTNTGELFF.